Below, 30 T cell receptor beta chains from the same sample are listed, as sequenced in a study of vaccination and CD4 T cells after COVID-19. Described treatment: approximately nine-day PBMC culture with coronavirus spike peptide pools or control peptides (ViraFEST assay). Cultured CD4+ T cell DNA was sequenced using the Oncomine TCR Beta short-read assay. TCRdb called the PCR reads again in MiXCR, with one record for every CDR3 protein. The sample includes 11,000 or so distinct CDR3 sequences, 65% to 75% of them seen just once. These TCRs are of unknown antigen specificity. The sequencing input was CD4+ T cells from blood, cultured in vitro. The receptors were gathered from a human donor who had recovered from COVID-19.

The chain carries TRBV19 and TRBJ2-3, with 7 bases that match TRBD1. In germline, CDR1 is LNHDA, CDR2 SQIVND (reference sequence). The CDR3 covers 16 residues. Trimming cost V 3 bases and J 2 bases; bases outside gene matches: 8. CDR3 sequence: CASSILMTGPTDTQYF. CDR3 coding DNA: TGTGCCAGTAGTATCCTCATGACAGGGCCCACAGATACGCAGTATTTT.

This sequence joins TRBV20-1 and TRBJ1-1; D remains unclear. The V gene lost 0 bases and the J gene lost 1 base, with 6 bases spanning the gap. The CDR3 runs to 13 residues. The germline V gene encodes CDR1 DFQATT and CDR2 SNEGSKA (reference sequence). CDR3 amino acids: CSARDPKNTEAFF. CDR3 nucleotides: TGCAGTGCTAGAGATCCCAAGAACACTGAAGCTTTCTTT.

CDR3 residues: CASTLRGARNTGELFF. The CDR3 DNA reads TGTGCCAGCACTTTACGAGGAGCTAGGAACACCGGGGAGCTGTTTTTT. The V gene is TRBV6-1, the J gene TRBJ2-2; D is unresolved. The CDR3 runs 16 residues. Trimming took 7 bases from V and 1 from J, leaving 16 bases between them. Germline CDR1 is MNHNS and CDR2 is SASEGT.

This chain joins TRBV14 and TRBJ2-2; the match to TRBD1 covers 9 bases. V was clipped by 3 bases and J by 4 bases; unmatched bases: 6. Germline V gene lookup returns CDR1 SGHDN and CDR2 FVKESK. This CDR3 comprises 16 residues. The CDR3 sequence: CASSHLGTGRTGELFF. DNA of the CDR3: TGTGCCAGCAGCCACCTAGGGACAGGGCGCACCGGGGAGCTGTTTTTT.

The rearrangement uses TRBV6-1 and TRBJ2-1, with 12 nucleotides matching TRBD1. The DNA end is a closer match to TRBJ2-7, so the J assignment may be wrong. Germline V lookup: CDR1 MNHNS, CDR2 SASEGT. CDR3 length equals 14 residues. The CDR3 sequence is CASSEGQGAGEQYF. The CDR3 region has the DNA TGTGCCAGCAGTGAGGGACAGGGGGCGGGGGAGCAGTACTTC.

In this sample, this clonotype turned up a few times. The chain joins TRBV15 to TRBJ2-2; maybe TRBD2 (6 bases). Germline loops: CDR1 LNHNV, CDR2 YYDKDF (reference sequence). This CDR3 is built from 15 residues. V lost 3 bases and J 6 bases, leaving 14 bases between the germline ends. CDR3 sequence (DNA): TGTGCCACCAGCAGGGGGGGTGGGATCGCCGGGGAGCTGTTTTTT. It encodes CATSRGGGIAGELFF.

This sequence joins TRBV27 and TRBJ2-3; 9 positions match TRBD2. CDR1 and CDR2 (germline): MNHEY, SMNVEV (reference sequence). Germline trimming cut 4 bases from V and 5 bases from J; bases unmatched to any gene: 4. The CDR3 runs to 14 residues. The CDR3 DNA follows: TGTGCCAGCAGTTGGCGGGGGGGTTTAGATACGCAGTATTTT. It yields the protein CASSWRGGLDTQYF.

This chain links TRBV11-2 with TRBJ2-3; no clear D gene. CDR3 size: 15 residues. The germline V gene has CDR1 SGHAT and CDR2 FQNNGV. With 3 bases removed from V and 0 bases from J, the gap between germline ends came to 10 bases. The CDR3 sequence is CASSFAQASTDTQYF. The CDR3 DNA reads TGTGCCAGCAGCTTTGCCCAGGCCAGCACAGATACGCAGTATTTT. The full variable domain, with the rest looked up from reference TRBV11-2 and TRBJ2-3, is EAGVAQSPRYKIIEKRQSVAFWCNPISGHATLYWYQQILGQGPKLLIQFQNNGVVDDSQLPKDRFSAERLKGVDSTLKIQPAKLEDSAVYLCASSFAQASTDTQYFGPGTRLTVL.

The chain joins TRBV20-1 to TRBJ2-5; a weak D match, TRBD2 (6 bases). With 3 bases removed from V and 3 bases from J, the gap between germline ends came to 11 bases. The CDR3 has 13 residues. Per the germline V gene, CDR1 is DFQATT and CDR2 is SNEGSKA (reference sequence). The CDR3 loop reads CSASGTFKETQYF. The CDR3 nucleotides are TGCAGTGCTAGTGGGACTTTCAAAGAGACCCAGTACTTC.

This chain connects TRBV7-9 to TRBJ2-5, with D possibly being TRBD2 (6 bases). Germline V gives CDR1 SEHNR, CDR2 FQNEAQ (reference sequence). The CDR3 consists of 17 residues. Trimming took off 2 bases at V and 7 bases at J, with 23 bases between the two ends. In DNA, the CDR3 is TGTGCCAGCAGCTTACGGGGAGGACGGGTGGAATCGTCGACCCAGTACTTC. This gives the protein CASSLRGGRVESSTQYF.

The CDR3 DNA reads TGTGCCAGCAGTTCAGAGGTTTCCGGACAGCCGCATTTT. This sequence encodes CASSSEVSGQPHF. This chain joins TRBV2 and TRBJ1-5; tentatively, D is TRBD1 (6 bases). Trimming cost V 5 bases and J 15 bases, with 20 bases left between them. The CDR3 has 13 amino acids. The germline CDR1 and CDR2 sequences are SNHLY and FYNNEI. The entire variable domain, with the rest obtained from reference TRBV2 and TRBJ1-5, is as follows: EPEVTQTPSHQVTQMGQEVILRCVPISNHLYFYWYRQILGQKVEFLVSFYNNEISEKSEIFDDQFSVERPDGSNFTLKIRSTKLEDSAMYFCASSSEVSGQPHFGDGTRLSIL.

In nucleotides, the CDR3 is TGTGCCAGTAGTAATTGGGGGGACACTGAAGCTTTCTTT. It encodes CASSNWGDTEAFF. This chain joins TRBV19 and TRBJ1-1, with D perhaps TRBD1 (5 bases). V was cut by 4 bases and J by 3 bases, with 9 bases left in between. The germline CDR1 and CDR2 sequences are LNHDA and SQIVND (reference sequence). This CDR3 region has 13 residues.

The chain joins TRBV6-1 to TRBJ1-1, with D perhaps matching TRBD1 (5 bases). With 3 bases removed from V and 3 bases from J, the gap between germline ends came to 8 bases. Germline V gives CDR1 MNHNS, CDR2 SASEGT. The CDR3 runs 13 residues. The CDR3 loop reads CASSEGTYTEAFF. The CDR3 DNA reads TGTGCCAGCAGTGAGGGGACCTACACTGAAGCTTTCTTT.

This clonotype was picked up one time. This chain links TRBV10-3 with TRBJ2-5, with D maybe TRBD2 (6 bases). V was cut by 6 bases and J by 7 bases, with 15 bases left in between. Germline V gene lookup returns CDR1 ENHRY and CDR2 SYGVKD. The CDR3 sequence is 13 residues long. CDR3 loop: CAIRMGLPGTQYF. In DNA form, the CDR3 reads TGTGCCATCAGAATGGGACTCCCTGGGACCCAGTACTTC.

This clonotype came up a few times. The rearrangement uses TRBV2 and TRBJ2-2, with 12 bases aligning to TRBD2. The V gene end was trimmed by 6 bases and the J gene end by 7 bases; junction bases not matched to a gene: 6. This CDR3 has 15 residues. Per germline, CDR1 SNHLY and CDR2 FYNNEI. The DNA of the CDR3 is TGTGCCAGCAGCCTAGCGGGAGGGCCGAACGGGGAGCTGTTTTTT. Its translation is CASSLAGGPNGELFF.

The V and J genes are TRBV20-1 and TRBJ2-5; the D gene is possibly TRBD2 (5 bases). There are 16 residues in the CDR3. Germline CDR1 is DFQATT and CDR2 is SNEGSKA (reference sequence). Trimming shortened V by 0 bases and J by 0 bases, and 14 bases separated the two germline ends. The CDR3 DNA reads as TGCAGTGCTAGAGATGTCAGCGGCCGGTACCAAGAGACCCAGTACTTC. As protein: CSARDVSGRYQETQYF.

The CDR3 nucleotides are TGTGCCAGCAAAACACCCGACCGGGACAGGGTCTACGAGCAGTACTTC. It encodes CASKTPDRDRVYEQYF. J is TRBJ2-7 and V is TRBV6-1; 9 bases fit TRBD1. Germline V gene sequence: CDR1 MNHNS, CDR2 SASEGT. CDR3 length: 16 residues. J was trimmed by 3 bases and V by 7 bases; bases with no gene match: 13.

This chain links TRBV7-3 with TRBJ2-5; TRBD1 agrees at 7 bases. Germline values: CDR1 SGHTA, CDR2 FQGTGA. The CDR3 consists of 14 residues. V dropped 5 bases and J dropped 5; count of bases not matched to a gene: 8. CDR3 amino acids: CASSPRTGSETQYF. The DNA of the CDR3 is TGTGCCAGCAGCCCACGGACAGGTAGCGAGACCCAGTACTTC. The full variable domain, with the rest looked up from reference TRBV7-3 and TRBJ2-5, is GAGVSQTPSNKVTEKGKYVELRCDPISGHTALYWYRQSLGQGPEFLIYFQGTGAADDSGLPNDRFFAVRPEGSVSTLKIQRTERGDSAVYLCASSPRTGSETQYFGPGTRLLVL.

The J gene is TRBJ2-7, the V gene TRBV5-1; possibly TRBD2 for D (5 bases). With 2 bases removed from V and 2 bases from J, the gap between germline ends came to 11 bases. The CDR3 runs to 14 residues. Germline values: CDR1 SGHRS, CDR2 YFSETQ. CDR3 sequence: CASSFGPGTYEQYF. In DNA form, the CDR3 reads TGCGCCAGCAGCTTTGGCCCGGGAACCTACGAGCAGTACTTC.

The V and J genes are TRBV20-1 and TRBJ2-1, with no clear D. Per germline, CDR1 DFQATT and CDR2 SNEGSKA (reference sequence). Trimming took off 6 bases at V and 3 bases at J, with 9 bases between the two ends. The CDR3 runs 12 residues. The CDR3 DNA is TGCAGTGCGTGGGTTGGCTACAATGAGCAGTTCTTC. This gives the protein CSAWVGYNEQFF.

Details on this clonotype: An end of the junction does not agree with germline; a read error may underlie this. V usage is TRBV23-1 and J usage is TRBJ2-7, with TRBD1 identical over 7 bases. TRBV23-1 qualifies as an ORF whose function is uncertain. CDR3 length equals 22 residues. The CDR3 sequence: CVSSQIGGDRATSNPLSYEQYF. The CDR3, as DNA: TGCGTCAGCAGTCAAATCGGCGGTGACAGGGCTACAAGCAACCCCCTCTCCTACGAGCAGTACTTC.

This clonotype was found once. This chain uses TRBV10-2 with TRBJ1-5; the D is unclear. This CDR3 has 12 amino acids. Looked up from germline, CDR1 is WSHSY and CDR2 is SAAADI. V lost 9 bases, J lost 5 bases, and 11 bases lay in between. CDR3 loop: CASATDYQPQHF. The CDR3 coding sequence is TGCGCCAGTGCGACGGATTATCAGCCCCAGCATTTT.

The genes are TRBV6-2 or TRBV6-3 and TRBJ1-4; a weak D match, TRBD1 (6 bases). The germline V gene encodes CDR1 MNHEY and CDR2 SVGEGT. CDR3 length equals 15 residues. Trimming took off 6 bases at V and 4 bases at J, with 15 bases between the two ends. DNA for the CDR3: TGTGCCAGCAGGAGCCGGACAGCAGTTAATGAAAAACTGTTTTTT. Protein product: CASRSRTAVNEKLFF.

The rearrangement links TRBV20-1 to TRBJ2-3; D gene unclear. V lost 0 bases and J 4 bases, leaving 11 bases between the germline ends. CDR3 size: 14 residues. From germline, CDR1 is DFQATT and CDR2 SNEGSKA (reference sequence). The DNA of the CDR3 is TGCAGTGCTAGAGACGCGAGCTCGCCAGATACGCAGTATTTT. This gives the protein CSARDASSPDTQYF.

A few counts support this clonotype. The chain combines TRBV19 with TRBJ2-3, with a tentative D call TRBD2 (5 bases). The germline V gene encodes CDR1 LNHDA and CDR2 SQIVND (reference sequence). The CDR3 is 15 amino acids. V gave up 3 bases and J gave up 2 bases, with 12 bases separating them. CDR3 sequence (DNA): TGTGCCAGTAGTATCGCGCGGGCGCTCACAGATACGCAGTATTTT. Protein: CASSIARALTDTQYF.

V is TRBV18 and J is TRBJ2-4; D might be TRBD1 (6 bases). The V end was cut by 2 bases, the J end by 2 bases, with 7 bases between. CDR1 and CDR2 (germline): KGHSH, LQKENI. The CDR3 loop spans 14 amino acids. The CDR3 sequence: CASSPGQPKNIQYF. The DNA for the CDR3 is TGTGCCAGCTCACCAGGACAGCCCAAAAACATTCAGTACTTC. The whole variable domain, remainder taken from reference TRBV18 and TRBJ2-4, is NAGVMQNPRHLVRRRGQEARLRCSPMKGHSHVYWYRQLPEEGLKFMVYLQKENIIDESGMPKERFSAEFPKEGPSILRIQQVVRGDSAAYFCASSPGQPKNIQYFGAGTRLSVL.

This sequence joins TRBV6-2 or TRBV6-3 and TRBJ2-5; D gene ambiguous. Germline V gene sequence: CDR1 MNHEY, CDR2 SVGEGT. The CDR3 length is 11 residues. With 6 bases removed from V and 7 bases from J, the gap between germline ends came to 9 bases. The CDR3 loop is CASRRDWTQYF. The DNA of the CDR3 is TGTGCCAGCAGACGCGACTGGACCCAGTACTTC.

The CDR3: CSARGTIGASYEQYF. The CDR3 DNA is TGCAGTGCTAGGGGGACTATTGGTGCCTCCTACGAGCAGTACTTC. The V call is TRBV20-1, the J call TRBJ2-7; TRBD2 matches 7 bases. J lost 0 bases, V lost 3 bases, and 8 bases had no gene match. This CDR3 comprises 15 residues. Germline V gives CDR1 DFQATT, CDR2 SNEGSKA (reference sequence).

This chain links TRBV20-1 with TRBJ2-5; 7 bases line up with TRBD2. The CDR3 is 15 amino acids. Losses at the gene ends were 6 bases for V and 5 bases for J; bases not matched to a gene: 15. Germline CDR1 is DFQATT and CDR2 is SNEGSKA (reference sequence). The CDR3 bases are TGCAGTGCCCGTCGCGGGGGATCAGCGTCGGAGACCCAGTACTTC. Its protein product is CSARRGGSASETQYF.

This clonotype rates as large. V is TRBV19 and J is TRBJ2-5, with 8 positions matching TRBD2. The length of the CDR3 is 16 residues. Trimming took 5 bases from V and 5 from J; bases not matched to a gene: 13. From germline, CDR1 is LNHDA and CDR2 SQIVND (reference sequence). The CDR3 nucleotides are TGTGCCAGTAGTGGGGGACTAGTATTCGCCGGGGAGACCCAGTACTTC. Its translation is CASSGGLVFAGETQYF.